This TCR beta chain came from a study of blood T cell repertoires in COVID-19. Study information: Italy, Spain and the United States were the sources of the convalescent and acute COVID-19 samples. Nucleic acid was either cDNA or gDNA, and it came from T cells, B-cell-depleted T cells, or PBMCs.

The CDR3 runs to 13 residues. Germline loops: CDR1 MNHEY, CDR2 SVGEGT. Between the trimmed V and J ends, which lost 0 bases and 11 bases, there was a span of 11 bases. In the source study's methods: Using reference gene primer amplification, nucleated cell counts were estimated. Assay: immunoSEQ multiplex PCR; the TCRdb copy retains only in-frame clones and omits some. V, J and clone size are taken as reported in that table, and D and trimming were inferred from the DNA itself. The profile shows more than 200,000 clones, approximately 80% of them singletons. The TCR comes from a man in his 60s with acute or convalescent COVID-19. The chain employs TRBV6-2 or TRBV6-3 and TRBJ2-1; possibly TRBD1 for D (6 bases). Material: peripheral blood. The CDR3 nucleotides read TGTGCCAGCAGTTACTCACAGGGATCGAAGCAGTTCTTC. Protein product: CASSYSQGSKQFF.